This TCR beta chain is drawn from a study of blood T cell repertoires in COVID-19. V lost 4 bases to trimming and J lost 6 bases; unmatched junction nucleotides: 9. CDR3 length equals 16 residues. Germline V gene sequence: CDR1 LGHDT, CDR2 YNNKEL (reference sequence). As originally analysed: Estimation of nucleated cell counts was performed using reference gene primer amplification. Data came from immunoSEQ multiplex PCR; TCRdb stores just in-frame clones and leaves some out. That table furnishes V, J and clone size, whereas the DNA furnished D and trimming. Of 200,000 to 250,000 clones in the sample, roughly 80% were seen once.

Material: peripheral blood. This chain connects TRBV3-1 (or the pseudogene TRBV3-2) to TRBJ1-4; 9 bases align to TRBD1. This clonotype was sampled from an elderly woman with acute or convalescent COVID-19. The chain's CDR3 is CASSLALQGAYEKLFF. CDR3 sequence (DNA): TGTGCCAGCAGCCTAGCCCTACAGGGGGCATATGAAAAACTGTTTTTT.